This T cell receptor (beta chain) came from a study of cytomegalovirus exposure and HLA in healthy donors. V was cut by 3 bases and J by 2 bases, with 11 bases left in between. The CDR3 runs 15 residues. CDR1 SGDLS and CDR2 YYNGEE come from the germline V gene. In the PCR, 60 Vbeta and 13 Jbeta primers were used. Sequencing used immunoSEQ multiplex PCR; TCRdb keeps in-frame clones, though not all of them. The sample includes 180,000 or so clones, about 83% of them seen just once. The origin of this receptor is a female donor in good health and CMV-seronegative. This chain uses TRBV9 with TRBJ2-2; possibly TRBD2 for D (5 bases). Input material: PBMCs. Written as DNA, the CDR3 is TGTGCCAGCAGCGCCCGGGATTTTAACACCGGGGAGCTGTTTTTT. Its protein product is CASSARDFNTGELFF. Together with reference TRBV9 and TRBJ2-2, the CDR3 gives the full variable domain: DSGVTQTPKHLITATGQRVTLRCSPRSGDLSVYWYQQSLDQGLQFLIQYYNGEERAKGNILERFSAQQFPDLHSELNLSSLELGDSALYFCASSARDFNTGELFFGEGSRLTVL.